Each of the 23 T cell receptor beta chains below was sequenced from the same sample in a study of T cells in Graves' hyperthyroidism and ophthalmopathy. RNA transcripts provided the source from which TCR beta CDR3 regions were amplified. The study used the HTBI primer set for a first-round RT-PCR of the TCR CDR3. One entry per CDR3 protein results from TCRdb running MiXCR on the multiplex PCR reads. This sample yields under 700,000 distinct CDR3 sequences, of which about a sixth are seen a single time; 18% belongs to the top ten. Material: blood. Every receptor here comes from a woman aged 18-35 years with Graves' hyperthyroidism.

This chain's CDR3 is CASGTGVNEQYF. In nucleotides, the CDR3 is TGTGCCAGCGGGACAGGGGTCAACGAGCAGTACTTC. V usage is TRBV19 and J usage is TRBJ2-7; 10 bases agree with TRBD1. The germline V gene encodes CDR1 LNHDA and CDR2 SQIVND (reference sequence). The CDR3 loop spans 12 amino acids. Losses at the gene ends were 9 bases for V and 5 bases for J; bases not matched to a gene: 4.

This clonotype was observed many times. The V gene is TRBV6-4, the J gene TRBJ1-6; D is unresolved. This CDR3 comprises 14 residues. Germline CDR1 reads MRHNA; CDR2 reads SNTAGT. V shed 0 bases and J shed 5 bases, with 5 bases lying between them. In DNA, the CDR3 is TGTGCCAGCAGTGACTCGACAAATAATTCACCCCTCCACTTT. This sequence encodes CASSDSTNNSPLHF.

This clonotype was recorded many times. This chain links TRBV7-2 with TRBJ2-7; 8 bases align to TRBD1. The CDR3 is made up of 15 amino acids. The V and J ends lost 6 bases and 2 bases, in that order; junction bases with no gene match: 9. CDR1 and CDR2 (germline): SGHTA, FQGNSA. The CDR3 DNA is TGTGCCAGCAGTTTCCGGACAGGGCCGACCTACGAGCAGTACTTC. Translated: CASSFRTGPTYEQYF.

J is TRBJ1-4 and V is TRBV4-1; 8 nucleotides line up with TRBD1. The CDR3 is 15 residues long. V shed 10 bases, J shed 7 bases, and the junction held 14 bases outside the gene matches. Germline V gives CDR1 MGHRA, CDR2 YSYEKL. The CDR3 region has the DNA TGCGCCACCAAATCTACAGGGGGTTGGGGTGAAAAACTGTTTTTT. Protein product: CATKSTGGWGEKLFF.

This chain links TRBV27 with TRBJ2-7; TRBD1 agrees at 9 bases. Trimming took 6 bases from V and 2 from J; bases not matched to a gene: 8. This CDR3 has 15 amino acids. In germline, CDR1 is MNHEY, CDR2 SMNVEV (reference sequence). CDR3 residues: CASRSRDRATYEQYF. DNA for the CDR3: TGTGCCAGCAGAAGCCGGGACAGGGCTACCTACGAGCAGTACTTC.

This chain links TRBV18 with TRBJ1-3; D ambiguous. V was clipped by 2 bases and J by 0 bases, with 20 bases between them. The CDR3 consists of 19 residues. The V gene's germline CDR1 is KGHSH and CDR2 LQKENI. The CDR3 sequence: CASSPRSAGPFSSGNTIYF. The CDR3 DNA reads TGTGCCAGCTCACCAAGGTCCGCAGGTCCCTTCAGCTCTGGAAACACCATATATTTT. Full variable domain (outside the CDR3, taken from reference TRBV18 and TRBJ1-3): NAGVMQNPRHLVRRRGQEARLRCSPMKGHSHVYWYRQLPEEGLKFMVYLQKENIIDESGMPKERFSAEFPKEGPSILRIQQVVRGDSAAYFCASSPRSAGPFSSGNTIYFGEGSWLTVV.

This clonotype appeared many times. The V call is TRBV20-1, the J call TRBJ2-7, with D unresolved. Trimming stripped 8 bases from V and 6 bases from J, with 8 bases between. Germline values: CDR1 DFQATT, CDR2 SNEGSKA (reference sequence). The CDR3 is 9 amino acids. Written as DNA, the CDR3 is TGCAGTTATGGGGTCGAGCAGTACTTC. This encodes CSYGVEQYF.

The chain combines TRBV10-3 with TRBJ2-4; no clear D gene. Germline lookup yields CDR1 ENHRY and CDR2 SYGVKD. V lost 0 bases and J 0 bases, leaving 6 bases between the germline ends. This CDR3 has 15 residues. In DNA, the CDR3 is TGTGCCATCAGTGAGTCGTCAGGAGCCAAAAACATTCAGTACTTC. It codes for CAISESSGAKNIQYF.

J is TRBJ2-5 and V is TRBV11-3; D is uncertain. Trimming removed 5 bases from V and 5 bases from J, with 12 bases in between. Germline V gene sequence: CDR1 SGHNT, CDR2 YENEEA. The CDR3 runs 13 residues. The CDR3 DNA is TGTGCCAGCAGCAAGGGTCCCGTGGAGACCCAGTACTTC. Protein product: CASSKGPVETQYF.

This clonotype has at least ten counts. This chain uses TRBV10-3 with TRBJ2-5; 10 bases map to TRBD1. The CDR3 extends over 14 amino acids. V lost 7 bases, J lost 4 bases, and 6 bases stayed unmatched. Germline V gene sequence: CDR1 ENHRY, CDR2 SYGVKD. CDR3 protein: CAITATGGRETQYF. The CDR3 DNA reads TGTGCCATCACCGCGACAGGGGGCCGAGAGACCCAGTACTTC.

There are many counts of this clonotype. The chain is built from TRBV2 and TRBJ2-1; the D gene is possibly TRBD2 (6 bases). V lost 8 bases, J lost 0 bases, and 14 bases lay in between. This CDR3 region has 15 residues. Germline-derived CDR1 and CDR2 are SNHLY and FYNNEI. The CDR3 DNA is TGTGCCAGCCGGGGACTCTCGAGCTCCTACAATGAGCAGTTCTTC. Translated: CASRGLSSSYNEQFF.

This clonotype was observed many times. The J gene is TRBJ2-5, the V gene TRBV3-1, with 13 nucleotides matching TRBD2. The CDR3 length is 15 residues. The germline V gene encodes CDR1 LGHDT and CDR2 YNNKEL (reference sequence). Germline trimming cut 4 bases from V and 5 bases from J; bases unmatched to any gene: 4. The CDR3 DNA is TGTGCCAGCAGCCTCGGGACTAGCGGGGCGGAGACCCAGTACTTC. It yields the protein CASSLGTSGAETQYF.

The V call is TRBV4-2, the J call TRBJ2-1; TRBD2 matches 14 bases. The CDR3 is made up of 17 amino acids. The J segment lost 7 bases and the V segment lost 1 base, leaving 6 bases of the junction unmatched. Germline CDR1 LGHNA, CDR2 YNFKEQ. The CDR3 DNA is TGTGCCAGCAGCCAAGTTTCGGGACTAGCGGGAGAGAATGAGCAGTTCTTC. It translates to CASSQVSGLAGENEQFF.

Only a few counts were recorded for this clonotype. This sequence joins TRBV12-5 and TRBJ1-4; the D gene is possibly TRBD1 (5 bases). V was cut by 3 bases and J by 5 bases, with 10 bases left in between. The CDR3 loop spans 14 amino acids. Germline CDR1 is LGHNT and CDR2 is FRNRAP. The CDR3 sequence is CASGLGRGNEKLFF. The CDR3 region has the DNA TGTGCTAGTGGTTTAGGTAGGGGCAATGAAAAACTGTTTTTT. The entire variable domain, with the rest obtained from reference TRBV12-5 and TRBJ1-4, is as follows: DARVTQTPRHKVTEMGQEVTMRCQPILGHNTVFWYRQTMMQGLELLAYFRNRAPLDDSGMPKDRFSAEMPDATLATLKIQPSEPRDSAVYFCASGLGRGNEKLFFGSGTQLSVL.

This clonotype was seen a handful of times. The chain combines TRBV25-1 with TRBJ1-6; D unresolved. This CDR3 contains 15 residues. The ends were cut back, 10 bases at V and 10 bases at J, with 23 bases in the middle. Germline V lookup: CDR1 MGHDK, CDR2 SYGVNS. Written as DNA, the CDR3 is TGTGCCACCCTAACCCCGGACTCAGGCAACTCACCCCTCCACTTT. Translating it yields CATLTPDSGNSPLHF.

This clonotype was seen at least ten times. The chain couples TRBV11-2 to TRBJ2-5; D remains unclear. This CDR3 region has 13 residues. V was trimmed by 2 bases and J by 3 bases, leaving 7 bases between them. CDR1 is SGHAT, CDR2 FQNNGV, per germline. CDR3 region: CASSLSYKETQYF. CDR3 nucleotide sequence: TGTGCCAGCAGCTTATCCTATAAAGAGACCCAGTACTTC.

This clonotype was recorded many times. The chain recombines TRBV28 with TRBJ2-1; D tentatively reads TRBD1 or TRBD2 (5 bases each). V lost 5 bases and J lost 7, with 18 bases in between. CDR1 MDHEN and CDR2 SYDVKM come from the germline V gene. The CDR3 loop spans 15 amino acids. The CDR3, as DNA: TGTGCCAGCAGTCGAGGGGACCCTGCGAGGAATGAGCAGTTCTTC. Protein sequence: CASSRGDPARNEQFF.

This clonotype was seen ten or more times. The V call is TRBV9, the J call TRBJ1-1; no clear D gene. Germline V gene lookup returns CDR1 SGDLS and CDR2 YYNGEE. This CDR3 has 16 amino acids. V shed 5 bases and J shed 3 bases, with 20 bases lying between them. Written as DNA, the CDR3 is TGTGCCAGCAGGCCCCTAGGGAACCTTCTGGACACTGAAGCTTTCTTT. Encoded protein: CASRPLGNLLDTEAFF.

V gene TRBV20-1 combines with J gene TRBJ2-4; TRBD1 is a possible D gene (5 bases). The CDR3 consists of 12 residues. Germline V gives CDR1 DFQATT, CDR2 SNEGSKA (reference sequence). V lost 6 bases and J lost 2, with 8 bases in between. The CDR3 DNA is TGCAGTGCGCAGGGAACCAAAAACATTCAGTACTTC. It translates to CSAQGTKNIQYF.

This chain uses TRBV15 with TRBJ2-3; D ambiguous. CDR3 length: 16 amino acids. The V and J ends lost 0 bases and 1 base respectively, with 11 bases between them. The germline V gene encodes CDR1 LNHNV and CDR2 YYDKDF (reference sequence). In nucleotides, the CDR3 is TGTGCCACCAGCAGAGATTTGGGGTGGGGCACAGATACGCAGTATTTT. Translated: CATSRDLGWGTDTQYF.

In this sample, this clonotype turned up many times. The chain links TRBV3-1 to TRBJ1-1; D gene uncertain. This CDR3 has 14 residues. The V and J ends lost 1 base and 3 bases respectively, with 9 bases between them. Germline V gene sequence: CDR1 LGHDT, CDR2 YNNKEL (reference sequence). The CDR3 coding sequence is TGTGCCAGCAGCCAAGCCCCGGGGTACACTGAAGCTTTCTTT. Translated, it gives CASSQAPGYTEAFF.

This clonotype was observed at least ten times. The rearrangement links TRBV20-1 to TRBJ2-1; 8 bases are shared with TRBD2. The germline gives CDR1 DFQATT, CDR2 SNEGSKA (reference sequence). CDR3 length: 15 residues. V shed 1 base, J shed 3 bases, and the junction held 5 bases outside the gene matches. The CDR3: CSARARTSRYNEQFF. The CDR3 region has the DNA TGCAGTGCTAGAGCTAGGACTAGCCGCTACAATGAGCAGTTCTTC.

This clonotype has ten or more counts. The chain employs TRBV7-9 and TRBJ2-3, with a tentative D call TRBD2 (7 bases). The V and J ends lost 3 bases and 3 bases respectively, with 13 bases between them. Germline V gives CDR1 SEHNR, CDR2 FQNEAQ (reference sequence). There are 15 residues in the CDR3. CDR3 loop: CASSFRRGPTDTQYF. In DNA, the CDR3 is TGTGCCAGCAGCTTTCGGCGGGGGCCGACAGATACGCAGTATTTT.